The next 25 T cell receptor beta chains were all read from a single sample in a study of blood T cell repertoires in COVID-19. The data were produced by immunoSEQ multiplex PCR, yet TCRdb's version contains in-frame clones alone and is incomplete. The sample holds just over 300,000 clones, roughly 85% seen once. Sequenced input: PBMCs or T cells enriched from blood (not recorded which). Source of these receptors: a man aged 25-45 years who had recovered from COVID-19.

As concerns this clone: This may be a read error: a much more frequent sequence differs by one nucleotide. This chain connects TRBV5-6 to TRBJ2-5; D unclear. The CDR3 contains 12 residues. CDR1 is SGHDT and CDR2 is YYEEEE in the germline V gene. Trimming took 0 bases from V and 5 from J, leaving 5 bases between them. This CDR3 is CASSLDRETQYF. The CDR3 DNA sequence: TGTGCCAGCAGCTTGGATCGGGAGACCCAGTACTTC.

This chain links TRBV19 with TRBJ2-7; TRBD2 matches at 8 bases. V lost 2 bases and J lost 3; bases outside the gene matches: 6. This CDR3 has 15 residues. Germline CDR1 reads LNHDA; CDR2 reads SQIVND (reference sequence). The CDR3 coding sequence is TGTGCCAGTAGTATACAAGCGGGGGTCCTCTACGAGCAGTACTTC. As protein: CASSIQAGVLYEQYF.

V usage is TRBV11-3 and J usage is TRBJ2-7; 7 bases line up with TRBD1. The CDR3 is 15 amino acids. The V gene's germline CDR1 is SGHNT and CDR2 YENEEA. Trimming removed 2 bases from V and 3 bases from J; junction bases left unmatched: 7. CDR3: CASSLSTGAVYEQYF. CDR3 nucleotide sequence: TGTGCCAGCAGCTTATCCACAGGGGCCGTCTACGAGCAGTACTTC.

The DNA for the CDR3 is TGTGCCAGCAGCCAAGACTGGCTCGGAGCGGGGCCCCCCGGGGGGACCCAGTACTTC. It yields the protein CASSQDWLGAGPPGGTQYF. This chain connects TRBV3-1 (or the pseudogene TRBV3-2) to TRBJ2-5; the match to TRBD2 covers 7 bases. CDR3 length: 19 residues. Germline trimming cut 0 bases from V and 7 bases from J; bases unmatched to any gene: 20. Germline lookup yields CDR1 LGHDT and CDR2 YNNKEL (reference sequence).

The chain employs TRBV24-1 and TRBJ2-5; 7 nucleotides align to TRBD1. Looked up from germline, CDR1 is KGHDR and CDR2 is SFDVKD. J lost 2 bases, V lost 4 bases, and 6 bases had no gene match. The CDR3 contains 15 residues. The CDR3 nucleotides are TGTGCCACCAGTGAGGGCAGGGGGAGACAAGAGACCCAGTACTTC. Its protein is CATSEGRGRQETQYF.

The V gene is TRBV3-1 (or the pseudogene TRBV3-2), the J gene TRBJ1-2; maybe TRBD1 (6 bases). Trimming took 2 bases from V and 13 from J, leaving 20 bases between them. This CDR3 has 14 amino acids. Germline V gene data show CDR1 as LGHDT and CDR2 as YNNKEL (reference sequence). The CDR3 here is CASSQSSGQSVSTF. The CDR3, as DNA: TGTGCCAGCAGCCAATCCTCTGGACAGTCGGTTTCCACCTTC.

This chain connects TRBV9 to TRBJ1-2; TRBD1 aligns across 12 bases. The CDR3 extends over 16 amino acids. Germline CDR1 reads SGDLS; CDR2 reads YYNGEE. The J segment lost 7 bases and the V segment lost 4 bases, leaving 11 bases of the junction unmatched. Here the CDR3 DNA reads TGTGCCAGCAGCAGGGGGACAGGGGGCGCCGGAGGTGGCTACACCTTC. The encoded protein is CASSRGTGGAGGGYTF.

The rearrangement uses TRBV12-3 or TRBV12-4 and TRBJ1-5; TRBD1 is a possible D gene (6 bases). The V end lost 9 bases, the J end lost 7 bases, and 13 bases lay between the germline ends. The CDR3 is 12 residues long. The CDR3 nucleotides read TGTGCCAGTCGCAGGGGTGTACAGCCCCAGCATTTT. The encoded protein is CASRRGVQPQHF.

V gene TRBV4-1 combines with J gene TRBJ2-1, with 9 nucleotides matching TRBD2. This CDR3 spans 15 amino acids. The trim removed 0 bases at V and 5 bases at J, leaving 2 bases unmatched. The germline V gene encodes CDR1 MGHRA and CDR2 YSYEKL. The DNA for the CDR3 is TGCGCCAGCAGCCAAGAATTAGCGGGGGACAATGAGCAGTTCTTC. Protein sequence: CASSQELAGDNEQFF.

The chain combines TRBV4-2 with TRBJ2-3; no clear D. The CDR3 runs to 16 residues. V lost 2 bases and J 4 bases, leaving 16 bases between the germline ends. Germline V lookup: CDR1 LGHNA, CDR2 YNFKEQ. CDR3 sequence (DNA): TGTGCCAGCAGCCAACAATCTTTTCTAGAGTCAGATACGCAGTATTTT. Translation: CASSQQSFLESDTQYF.

This clone has a single count. This chain uses TRBV7-9 with TRBJ1-5, with 9 bases that match TRBD1. Looked up from germline, CDR1 is SEHNR and CDR2 is FQNEAQ (reference sequence). Trimming at V came to 1 base and at J to 4 bases, leaving 2 bases not matched to a gene. The CDR3 spans 15 residues. The DNA for the CDR3 is TGTGCCAGCAGCTTAGGGACAGGGGTTAATCAGCCCCAGCATTTT. This codes for CASSLGTGVNQPQHF.

This clone showed up just a few times. This chain links TRBV30 with TRBJ1-2; TRBD1 agrees at 8 bases. The germline CDR1 and CDR2 sequences are GTSNPN and SVGIG (reference sequence). Trimming removed 2 bases from V and 4 bases from J; junction bases left unmatched: 3. CDR3 length: 13 residues. CDR3 sequence reads: CAWSIGTGYGYTF. Written as DNA, the CDR3 is TGTGCCTGGAGTATCGGGACAGGCTATGGCTACACCTTC.

This clone was seen only a few times. This CDR3 reads CASSEFNRGLSGYTF. The CDR3 DNA reads TGTGCCAGCAGTGAATTTAACAGGGGCCTCTCTGGCTACACCTTC. The rearrangement links TRBV2 to TRBJ1-2; the match to TRBD1 covers 7 bases. From germline, CDR1 is SNHLY and CDR2 FYNNEI. The CDR3 extends over 15 amino acids. V trimming: 2 bases; J trimming: 7 bases; junction bases outside the gene matches: 10.

The chain joins TRBV5-1 to TRBJ2-7; TRBD2 agrees at 7 bases. Germline lookup yields CDR1 SGHRS and CDR2 YFSETQ. CDR3 length equals 15 residues. J lost 6 bases, V lost 4 bases, and 13 bases had no gene match. The CDR3 bases are TGCGCCAGCAGCGCCCTGGGAGGGATGGGGCGCGAGCAGTACTTC. Translation gives CASSALGGMGREQYF.

This rearrangement joins TRBV4-1 to TRBJ1-4; D not certain. Germline values: CDR1 MGHRA, CDR2 YSYEKL. This CDR3 comprises 18 residues. Trimming took off 0 bases at V and 1 base at J, with 15 bases between the two ends. The CDR3 sequence: CASSQDPGLRETNEKLFF. Written as DNA, the CDR3 is TGCGCCAGCAGCCAAGACCCTGGGTTGAGGGAAACTAATGAAAAACTGTTTTTT.

V and J are TRBV14 and TRBJ2-6; 8 nucleotides line up with TRBD1. The CDR3 has 18 residues. J lost 2 bases, V lost 5 bases, and 11 bases had no gene match. Germline V gene data show CDR1 as SGHDN and CDR2 as FVKESK. The CDR3 coding sequence is TGTGCCAGCAGCGGCCCCCGGACAGGGCGCACTGGGGCCAACGTCCTGACTTTC. This translates into CASSGPRTGRTGANVLTF.

The chain has TRBV9 and TRBJ2-5; 7 bases line up with TRBD2. The CDR3 totals 16 residues. The trim removed 0 bases at V and 2 bases at J, leaving 7 bases unmatched. The V gene's germline CDR1 is SGDLS and CDR2 YYNGEE. The CDR3 bases are TGTGCCAGCAGCGTAGCCTGGGGGGGGACTCAAGAGACCCAGTACTTC. It is translated as CASSVAWGGTQETQYF.

This chain connects TRBV11-2 to TRBJ1-2, with D unclear. This CDR3 is built from 15 residues. Germline V gives CDR1 SGHAT, CDR2 FQNNGV. Trimming cost V 0 bases and J 8 bases, with 16 bases left between them. The CDR3 loop is CASSLDGHGMGGYTF. The CDR3 DNA reads TGTGCCAGCAGCTTAGATGGTCACGGGATGGGGGGCTACACCTTC.

This clone was found once. The CDR3 nucleotides read TGTGCCAGCAGGGGCGTACCCTCCTCCAATCAGCCCCAGCATTTT. Encoded protein: CASRGVPSSNQPQHF. This rearrangement joins TRBV5-5 to TRBJ1-5, with unresolved D. The CDR3 loop spans 15 amino acids. CDR1 is SGHKS and CDR2 is YYEKEE in the germline V gene (reference sequence). Trimming took 5 bases from V and 3 from J, leaving 15 bases between them.

This clone was recorded at least ten times. J is TRBJ2-3 and V is TRBV27, with 10 positions matching TRBD1. The CDR3 extends over 16 amino acids. Trimming removed 0 bases from V and 4 bases from J; junction bases left unmatched: 4. The germline V gene encodes CDR1 MNHEY and CDR2 SMNVEV (reference sequence). The CDR3 loop is CASSLSGTGVADTQYF. CDR3 bases: TGTGCCAGCAGTTTATCCGGGACAGGGGTCGCAGATACGCAGTATTTT.

The rearrangement joins TRBV5-1 to TRBJ2-1; 10 nucleotides line up with TRBD2. V lost 4 bases, J lost 5 bases, and 6 bases stayed unmatched. This CDR3 is built from 15 residues. The germline V gene has CDR1 SGHRS and CDR2 YFSETQ. The CDR3 DNA sequence: TGCGCCAGCAGCCCCACTAGCGGGGACCACAATGAGCAGTTCTTC. Its translation is CASSPTSGDHNEQFF.

The V and J genes are TRBV25-1 and TRBJ1-6; 9 positions match TRBD1. Germline V gene data show CDR1 as MGHDK and CDR2 as SYGVNS. The V segment lost 6 bases and the J segment 10 bases; nucleotides outside the gene matches: 10. CDR3 size: 15 residues. As DNA, the CDR3 is TGTGCCAGCAGGCCTACCGGGACAGGGTACTCACCCCTCCACTTT. Translating it yields CASRPTGTGYSPLHF.

J is TRBJ2-1 and V is TRBV5-1; 10 bases are a match to TRBD1. This CDR3 comprises 14 residues. The germline CDR1 and CDR2 sequences are SGHRS and YFSETQ. V lost 6 bases to trimming and J lost 5 bases; unmatched junction nucleotides: 5. The CDR3 region has the DNA TGCGCCAGCAAGCGACAGGGGGCGGACAATGAGCAGTTCTTC. Protein product: CASKRQGADNEQFF. The full variable domain, in which reference TRBV5-1 and TRBJ2-1 provide the parts outside the CDR3, is KAGVTQTPRYLIKTRGQQVTLSCSPISGHRSVSWYQQTPGQGLQFLFEYFSETQRNKGNFPGRFSGRQFSNSRSEMNVSTLELGDSALYLCASKRQGADNEQFFGPGTRLTVL.

The CDR3 loop reads CASHRRQGDSPLHF. The CDR3 nucleotides are TGCGCCAGCCATCGGCGGCAGGGGGATTCACCCCTCCACTTT. V usage is TRBV10-2 and J usage is TRBJ1-6; 7 nucleotides line up with TRBD1. This CDR3 has 14 residues. CDR1 WSHSY and CDR2 SAAADI come from the germline V gene. After removal of 8 bases from V and 8 bases from J, the junction contained 9 bases not matched to a gene.

J is TRBJ2-7 and V is TRBV6-4; weak D call: TRBD2 (6 bases). V dropped 10 bases and J dropped 5 bases, with 15 bases sitting between them. Germline V gives CDR1 MRHNA, CDR2 SNTAGT. The CDR3 runs to 12 residues. The CDR3 sequence: CATPRGQNEQYF. CDR3 nucleotides: TGTGCCACCCCGCGGGGTCAGAACGAGCAGTACTTC.